The 21 T cell receptor beta chains below all came from one sample that was sequenced in a study of cytomegalovirus exposure and HLA in healthy donors. PCR was performed using 60 Vbeta and 13 Jbeta primers. Using immunoSEQ multiplex PCR, the repertoire was profiled, and TCRdb retains in-frame clones only, with some absent. The sample carries some 140,000 clones, approximately 87% recorded once. What was sequenced was PBMCs. The receptors were sampled from a woman in her 30s in good health and CMV-seronegative.

The sample holds one count of this clone. The chain recombines TRBV19 with TRBJ1-5; maybe TRBD1 (5 bases). The CDR3 loop spans 12 amino acids. Germline V lookup: CDR1 LNHDA, CDR2 SQIVND (reference sequence). V shed 10 bases and J shed 2 bases, with 9 bases lying between them. For the CDR3, the DNA is TGTGCCACCCGGGGGGGCAATCAGCCCCAGCATTTT. Its protein is CATRGGNQPQHF.

This clone has a single count. The V call is TRBV6-5, the J call TRBJ1-2; 8 bases line up with TRBD1. The germline gives CDR1 MNHEY, CDR2 SVGAGI. The CDR3 spans 14 residues. J gave up 7 bases and V 6 bases, and 10 bases lay outside the gene matches. The CDR3 sequence: CASSPGQGGFGYTF. CDR3 in DNA: TGTGCCAGCAGCCCTGGACAGGGTGGGTTTGGCTACACCTTC.

The gene calls are TRBV29-1 and TRBJ2-7; 7 nucleotides agree with TRBD1. Germline lookup yields CDR1 SQVTM and CDR2 ANQGSEA. This CDR3 is 13 amino acids long. Unmatched junction bases numbered 8, after V lost 7 bases and J lost 2 bases. CDR3 residues: CSALGTVPYEQYF. As DNA, the CDR3 is TGCAGCGCCTTAGGGACAGTTCCCTACGAGCAGTACTTC.

J is TRBJ2-7 and V is TRBV28, with TRBD1 matching 8 bases. Germline loops: CDR1 MDHEN, CDR2 SYDVKM. There are 14 residues in the CDR3. Losses at the gene ends were 8 bases for V and 2 bases for J; bases not matched to a gene: 8. In DNA, the CDR3 is TGTGCCAGCTCAACAGGGGGGCTTACCTACGAGCAGTACTTC. Translated, it gives CASSTGGLTYEQYF.

The chain is built from TRBV7-2 and TRBJ2-5; 7 nucleotides match TRBD2. The germline V gene encodes CDR1 SGHTA and CDR2 FQGNSA. The CDR3 is 16 residues long. The V segment lost 4 bases and the J segment 5 bases; nucleotides outside the gene matches: 13. CDR3 loop: CASSSNRLATLETQYF. Here the CDR3 DNA reads TGTGCCAGCAGCTCGAACCGACTAGCCACCCTCGAGACCCAGTACTTC.

The V and J genes are TRBV15 and TRBJ2-5; D not certain. The CDR3 length is 15 residues. Germline assignment: CDR1 LNHNV and CDR2 YYDKDF (reference sequence). The V end was cut by 4 bases, the J end by 2 bases, with 14 bases between. Here the CDR3 DNA reads TGTGCCACCAGCACCTCGCTCGAAGCGCAAGAGACCCAGTACTTC. Protein sequence: CATSTSLEAQETQYF.

The V call is TRBV7-9, the J call TRBJ2-7, with a tentative D call TRBD2 (5 bases). V was trimmed by 4 bases and J by 5 bases, leaving 15 bases between them. Per the germline V gene, CDR1 is SEHNR and CDR2 is FQNEAQ (reference sequence). The CDR3 is 14 residues long. The CDR3 sequence: CASSWIEGAHEQYF. As DNA, the CDR3 is TGTGCCAGCAGCTGGATAGAGGGAGCCCACGAGCAGTACTTC.

The rearrangement joins TRBV11-3 to TRBJ2-1; 12 bases map to TRBD2. The CDR3 is 17 residues long. V gave up 5 bases and J gave up 12 bases; unmatched junction bases: 17. The V gene's germline CDR1 is SGHNT and CDR2 YENEEA. In DNA form, the CDR3 reads TGTGCCAGCAGCCCTGGGGTACGGACTAGCGGGACCGAGGGGCAGTTCTTC. This translates into CASSPGVRTSGTEGQFF.

This chain uses TRBV6-1 with TRBJ1-2, with 9 bases fitting TRBD1. CDR1 is MNHNS and CDR2 is SASEGT in the germline V gene. This CDR3 region has 18 residues. Trimming removed 3 bases from V and 2 bases from J; junction bases left unmatched: 13. The CDR3 loop reads CASSDVGDRASANYGYTF. The CDR3 nucleotides are TGTGCCAGCAGTGACGTAGGGGACAGGGCTTCGGCGAACTATGGCTACACCTTC.

This chain joins TRBV7-6 and TRBJ2-1; 16 nucleotides align to TRBD2. CDR1 is SGHVS, CDR2 FNYEAQ, per germline. V lost 1 base to trimming and J lost 4 bases; unmatched junction nucleotides: 1. The CDR3 length is 17 residues. The CDR3 bases are TGTGCCAGCAGCTTAGAGGGACTAGCGGGGGGGTACAATGAGCAGTTCTTC. Translation gives CASSLEGLAGGYNEQFF.

This clone has only one observation. The rearrangement joins TRBV6-6 to TRBJ2-2, with TRBD2 as a possible D gene (5 bases). Trimming removed 0 bases from V and 0 bases from J, with 8 bases in between. CDR1 is MNHNY and CDR2 is SVGAGI in the germline V gene (reference sequence). This CDR3 is built from 16 residues. The CDR3 protein is CASSYSRAANTGELFF. The CDR3 DNA reads as TGTGCCAGCAGTTACTCGAGGGCCGCGAACACCGGGGAGCTGTTTTTT.

The chain joins TRBV27 to TRBJ2-5; TRBD2 matches at 9 bases. The CDR3 is made up of 16 amino acids. The V gene end was trimmed by 5 bases and the J gene end by 5 bases; junction bases not matched to a gene: 12. Per germline, CDR1 MNHEY and CDR2 SMNVEV (reference sequence). CDR3 region: CASSPWASGEGETQYF. The CDR3 DNA is TGTGCCAGCAGTCCCTGGGCTAGCGGGGAAGGGGAGACCCAGTACTTC.

The V gene is TRBV5-4, the J gene TRBJ2-5, with 9 bases that match TRBD2. CDR1 SGHNT and CDR2 YYREEE come from the germline V gene (reference sequence). This CDR3 contains 14 residues. V gave up 3 bases and J gave up 5 bases; unmatched junction bases: 5. CDR3 protein: CASSSGLAYETQYF. In DNA form, the CDR3 reads TGTGCCAGCAGCTCGGGACTAGCCTATGAGACCCAGTACTTC.

This clone showed up just once. V is TRBV4-3 and J is TRBJ2-4; 10 bases are shared with TRBD1. There are 15 residues in the CDR3. V gave up 4 bases and J gave up 13 bases; unmatched junction bases: 13. Germline V CDR1 and CDR2: LGHNA, YSLEER. The CDR3 here is CASSLDRGRRDDQYF. CDR3 in DNA: TGCGCCAGCAGCCTCGACAGGGGGCGCCGGGACGACCAGTACTTC.

This sequence joins TRBV9 and TRBJ2-3, with a weak D call TRBD2 (5 bases). This CDR3 is built from 13 residues. Trimming took off 1 base at V and 10 bases at J, with 13 bases between the two ends. Germline CDR1 SGDLS, CDR2 YYNGEE. The CDR3 here is CASSVLLFSAQYF. CDR3 in DNA: TGTGCCAGCAGCGTACTCCTATTTAGCGCGCAGTATTTT.

CDR3 sequence reads: CASSRSTGSNEKLFF. The CDR3 DNA is TGTGCCAGCAGTCGTTCTACAGGAAGTAATGAAAAACTGTTTTTT. This sequence joins TRBV28 and TRBJ1-4; possible D gene TRBD1, 5 bases. This CDR3 region has 15 residues. V was clipped by 5 bases and J by 4 bases, with 14 bases between them. Germline V gene data show CDR1 as MDHEN and CDR2 as SYDVKM.

As for this clone: This specimen includes other DNA sequences encoding the same CDR3. The chain employs TRBV10-3 and TRBJ2-7; the match to TRBD2 covers 13 bases. The CDR3 length is 14 residues. Germline-derived CDR1 and CDR2 are ENHRY and SYGVKD. With V trimmed by 10 bases and J by 2 bases, 5 bases remained unmatched. The CDR3 loop is CATLGLAGTYEQYF. CDR3 DNA: TGTGCCACCCTGGGACTAGCGGGGACCTACGAGCAGTACTTC.

This chain joins TRBV19 and TRBJ2-3; 11 nucleotides align to TRBD2. V dropped 5 bases and J dropped 2; count of bases not matched to a gene: 6. CDR1 is LNHDA and CDR2 is SQIVND in the germline V gene (reference sequence). The CDR3 is 16 residues long. The CDR3 sequence is CASSSGTSGNTDTQYF. In DNA form, the CDR3 reads TGTGCCAGTAGTTCTGGGACTAGCGGTAACACAGATACGCAGTATTTT.

The table lists this clone with a few counts. The rearrangement links TRBV29-1 to TRBJ1-1; D not resolved. The CDR3 runs to 11 residues. Germline V lookup: CDR1 SQVTM, CDR2 ANQGSEA. Trimming took 0 bases from V and 7 from J, leaving 6 bases between them. The DNA for the CDR3 is TGCAGCGTTGAAGATGAGCTTGAAGCTTTCTTT. It translates to CSVEDELEAFF.

The V and J genes are TRBV27 and TRBJ1-5, with 9 bases matching TRBD1. CDR1 and CDR2 from the germline V gene are MNHEY and SMNVEV (reference sequence). The CDR3 extends over 15 amino acids. The ends lost 1 base at V and 7 bases at J; junction bases unmatched: 5. This CDR3 is CASSLYGQGRQPQHF. In DNA form, the CDR3 reads TGTGCCAGCAGTTTATACGGACAGGGGCGACAGCCCCAGCATTTT.

V and J are TRBV28 and TRBJ2-7; 9 bases map to TRBD1. The CDR3 runs to 16 residues. V was clipped by 3 bases and J by 3 bases; unmatched bases: 9. Germline CDR1 MDHEN, CDR2 SYDVKM. CDR3 DNA: TGTGCCAGCAGTTTTCGCGCCGGGACAGGGTTCTACGAGCAGTACTTC. This gives the protein CASSFRAGTGFYEQYF. Together with reference TRBV28 and TRBJ2-7, the CDR3 gives the full variable domain: DVKVTQSSRYLVKRTGEKVFLECVQDMDHENMFWYRQDPGLGLRLIYFSYDVKMKEKGDIPEGYSVSREKKERFSLILESASTNQTSMYLCASSFRAGTGFYEQYFGPGTRLTVT.